This entry is about one TCR beta chain. This clonotype came up many times. What antigen it recognizes has not been identified. Within one base of it there is no much larger clone, and no base qualities were kept. Libraries were prepared through RT-PCR. Sequencer: Illumina HiSeq 2500. Using fastp at Q25 and MiXCR, TCRdb reprocessed the public reads and kept productive beta chains. One record per CDR3 amino acid sequence lists the most common genes and DNA. The sample table records under 550,000 distinct CDR3 sequences; 7.5% to 8.5% of these occur just once. Roughly 13% of the sample lies in the top ten. This sample was taken from a study of response to subunit inactivated influenza vaccine (dated by TCRdb to the late 2010s). With regard to the full study: Deep quantitative profiling of the T cell receptor repertoire was used in the study to follow responses to a trivalent subunit inactivated influenza vaccine. Paper-wide results and their limitations: The authors proposed that each seasonal influenza vaccination may bring in only a limited number of new T cells.

The germline V gene sets CDR1 to SQVTM and CDR2 to ANQGSEA. The junction shows trimming of 4 bases on V and 2 bases on J, plus 7 bases between the germline ends. The CDR3, cysteine through phenylalanine, is 12 amino acids long. Only the CDR3 region is kept as DNA, spanning 36 bases read in frame from base 1. Recombination connected TRBV29-1 to TRBJ2-3; there is no confident call for the D gene. The TCR sequence derives from a man in his fifties or sixties who received an inactivated influenza vaccine. Donor details come from another sample of the same person, matched by shared clones. This sample comprised PBMCs from blood, obtained around 25 months after vaccination. The nucleotide sequence reads TGCAGCGTTGCCCCCGACACAGATACGCAGTATTTT. This gives the protein CSVAPDTDTQYF.